A selection of T cell receptor beta chains follows, all from one sample in a study of T-cell reconstitution after alpha-beta-depleted transplantation in children. MiXCR, run by TCRdb on the PCR reads, gives a single entry per CDR3 protein. In the table there are some 260,000 distinct CDR3 sequences, 20% to 30% of which are singletons. Material: PBMCs, mostly from graft donor cells, obtained 360 days after TCRalphabeta/CD19-depleted stem cell transplant. The receptors originated from a female patient aged 2-10 years who had a stem cell transplant for congenital amegakaryocytic thrombocytopenia, so the T cells may come from the graft donor. The CDR3 runs from the conserved cysteine through the conserved F or W. The order of the fields is D gene, V gene, J gene, clone size, CDR3 protein, CDR3 DNA. A D gene is named only where the DNA matches it firmly. The size entry is marked missing in some rows and otherwise reads once, few, many or a size class.

>TRBD2|TRBV13|TRBJ2-3|NA
CASRPTRTSGRTDTQYF
TGTGCCAGCAGGCCGACCCGGACTAGCGGGAGAACAGATACGCAGTATTTT
>NA|TRBV12-3/TRBV12-4|TRBJ2-7|many
CASRGSYEQYF
TGTGCCAGCAGGGGTTCCTACGAGCAGTACTTC
>NA|TRBV4-2|TRBJ1-2|NA
CASSLPRGGYTF
TGTGCCAGCAGCCTGCCACGGGGTGGCTACACCTTC
>NA|TRBV11-2|TRBJ2-2|NA
CASSFKDPGGELFF
TGTGCCAGCAGCTTCAAGGACCCCGGTGGGGAGCTGTTTTTT
>NA|TRBV4-3|TRBJ1-1|NA
CASSQFLRDATEAFF
TGCGCCAGCAGCCAATTCCTACGGGACGCCACTGAAGCTTTCTTT
>NA|TRBV19|TRBJ1-5|NA
CAPPFGSNQPQHF
TGTGCCCCCCCGTTCGGTAGCAATCAGCCCCAGCATTTT
>NA|TRBV12-3/TRBV12-4|TRBJ2-3|few
CASSPRDRVGTDTQYF
TGTGCCAGCAGTCCCCGTGACAGAGTGGGCACAGATACGCAGTATTTT
>NA|TRBV28|TRBJ1-1|NA
CASSGGTLNGNTDAFF
TGTGCCAGCAGTGGGGGGACTTTAAACGGGAACACTGATGCTTTCTTT
>NA|TRBV28|TRBJ1-1|many
CASLGAGGFEAFF
TGTGCCAGCCTAGGGGCAGGAGGGTTTGAAGCTTTCTTT
>NA|TRBV12-3/TRBV12-4|TRBJ2-6|few
CASSPPPDGANVLTF
TGTGCCAGCAGTCCCCCTCCTGATGGGGCCAACGTCCTGACTTTC
>NA|TRBV7-3|TRBJ2-3|NA
CASSLSGSARDFTDTQYF
TGTGCCAGCAGCTTAAGTGGGTCCGCGCGGGACTTCACAGATACGCAGTATTTT
>NA|TRBV18|TRBJ2-5|NA
CASSPPWRFNQETQYF
TGTGCCAGCTCACCACCATGGCGCTTCAACCAAGAGACCCAGTACTTC
>TRBD2|TRBV20-1|TRBJ2-1|NA
CSARVLGGGANEQFF
TGCAGTGCTAGAGTCCTTGGCGGGGGGGCCAATGAGCAGTTCTTC
>TRBD1|TRBV20-1|TRBJ1-1|once
CSAVQGAGTEAFF
TGCAGTGCTGTCCAGGGGGCCGGGACTGAAGCTTTCTTT
>NA|TRBV3-1|TRBJ2-4|NA
CASSQDRGPREKNIQYF
TGTGCCAGCAGCCAAGATAGGGGACCCCGGGAAAAAAACATTCAGTACTTC
>NA|TRBV29-1|TRBJ1-2|many
CSVEDFPTF
TGCAGCGTTGAAGATTTCCCGACCTTC
>NA|TRBV5-1|TRBJ2-3|NA
CASSLTAPPDTQYF
TGCGCCAGCAGCTTGACTGCTCCCCCAGATACGCAGTATTTT
>TRBD1|TRBV5-1|TRBJ1-2|many
CASSYPGQGANYGYTF
TGCGCCAGCAGCTATCCAGGACAGGGCGCTAACTATGGCTACACCTTC
>NA|TRBV7-2|TRBJ1-5|few
CASSLFRTNQPQHF
TGTGCCAGCAGCTTGTTCAGAACCAATCAGCCCCAGCATTTT
>NA|TRBV6-1|TRBJ2-3|few
CASSERRGSTDTQYF
TGTGCCAGCAGTGAGAGACGGGGTAGCACAGATACGCAGTATTTT
>TRBD1|TRBV5-1|TRBJ2-1|NA
CASSRGQGSIYEQFF
TGCGCCAGCAGCAGGGGACAGGGGAGTATCTATGAGCAGTTCTTC
>NA|TRBV7-9|TRBJ1-5|NA
CASSLGGGGYSNQPQHF
TGTGCCAGCAGCTTAGGAGGGGGAGGGTACAGCAATCAGCCCCAGCATTTT
>TRBD1|TRBV3-1|TRBJ2-7|NA
CASSQGDRESYEQYF
TGTGCCAGCAGCCAGGGGGACAGGGAGTCCTACGAGCAGTACTTC
>NA|TRBV20-1|TRBJ2-1|NA
CSAPKAQYNEQFF
TGCAGTGCCCCTAAGGCCCAGTACAATGAGCAGTTCTTC
>NA|TRBV6-6|TRBJ1-4|few
CASSSPGAEKLFF
TGTGCCAGCAGTTCTCCCGGGGCTGAAAAACTGTTTTTT
>NA|TRBV7-9|TRBJ2-1|few
CASIRTGSSYNEQFF
TGTGCCAGCATAAGGACGGGGAGCTCCTACAATGAGCAGTTCTTC
>NA|TRBV20-1|TRBJ1-6|NA
CSARGAATAHSPLHF
TGCAGTGCTAGGGGGGCGGCCACGGCCCATTCACCCCTCCACTTT
>NA|TRBV20-1|TRBJ2-7|few
CSALDLTPYEQYF
TGCAGTGCTCTGGACTTGACCCCCTACGAGCAGTACTTC
>NA|TRBV30|TRBJ2-7|few
CAWSEVVMNEQYF
TGTGCCTGGAGTGAGGTCGTAATGAACGAGCAGTACTTC
>TRBD2|TRBV6-2/TRBV6-3|TRBJ2-7|few
CASGLAGEIVRNSYEQYF
TGTGCCAGCGGACTAGCGGGAGAGATTGTGAGAAACTCCTACGAGCAGTACTTC
>NA|TRBV20-1|TRBJ2-2|NA
CSARLLYRDPGELFF
TGCAGTGCTAGGCTACTTTACAGGGATCCCGGGGAGCTGTTTTTT
>TRBD1|TRBV20-1|TRBJ1-5|few
CSASGQGKGPQHF
TGCAGTGCAAGTGGACAGGGCAAAGGGCCCCAGCATTTT
>NA|TRBV21-1|TRBJ2-3|NA
CASSKADHARGGGRTDTQYF
TGTGCCAGCAGCAAAGCGGATCACGCCCGGGGGGGAGGACGCACAGATACGCAGTATTTT
>TRBD2|TRBV20-1|TRBJ2-1|few
CSAITSGLYNEQFF
TGCAGTGCGATCACTAGCGGGCTCTACAATGAGCAGTTCTTC
>TRBD1|TRBV20-1|TRBJ2-6|NA
CSATDRVTSGANVLTF
TGCAGTGCTACGGACAGGGTAACCTCTGGGGCCAACGTCCTGACTTTC
>NA|TRBV12-3/TRBV12-4|TRBJ2-1|NA
CASSPGGIEQFF
TGTGCCAGCAGTCCGGGCGGGATTGAGCAGTTCTTC
>NA|TRBV20-1|TRBJ2-5|many
CSALGETQYF
TGCAGTGCGCTCGGGGAGACCCAGTACTTC
>NA|TRBV2|TRBJ2-1|few
CASSEFEVSSYNEQFF
TGTGCCAGCAGTGAATTCGAGGTTAGCTCCTACAATGAGCAGTTCTTC
>TRBD1|TRBV12-3/TRBV12-4|TRBJ1-5|NA
CASSLAGQGSNQPQHF
TGTGCCAGCAGTTTAGCGGGACAGGGTAGCAATCAGCCCCAGCATTTT
>TRBD1|TRBV12-3/TRBV12-4|TRBJ1-1|few
CASSPWGQLTEAFF
TGTGCCAGCAGTCCCTGGGGACAGCTAACTGAAGCTTTCTTT
>NA|TRBV20-1|TRBJ2-3|NA
CSALRSDTQYF
TGCAGTGCGTTGCGATCCGATACGCAGTATTTT
>TRBD2|TRBV20-1|TRBJ2-7|NA
CSANSPGGEQYF
TGCAGTGCTAATAGCCCGGGGGGCGAGCAGTACTTC
>NA|TRBV7-3|TRBJ2-2|many
CASSLSLRNTGELFF
TGTGCCAGCAGCTTAAGCTTGCGGAACACCGGGGAGCTGTTTTTT